The source of this T cell receptor (beta chain) is a study of cytomegalovirus exposure and HLA in healthy donors. Study results and caveats: The study labeled 150 to 200 TCR beta chains cytomegalovirus-associated.

Points on this clone: Its antigen is undetermined.

Amplification used 60 Vbeta primers and 13 Jbeta primers. Assay used: immunoSEQ multiplex PCR; TCRdb lists only in-frame clones, some missing. Of over 150,000 clones in the sample, about 77% are singletons; the top ten hold approximately 5%. The sequenced material came from PBMCs. This clonotype was sampled from a man aged 25-40 years in good health and CMV-seropositive.

CDR3 region: CASSFGQGNEKLFF. CDR3 DNA: TGCGCCAGCAGCTTCGGACAGGGAAATGAAAAACTGTTTTTT. The rearrangement links TRBV5-1 to TRBJ1-4; 8 bases are shared with TRBD1. Germline lookup yields CDR1 SGHRS and CDR2 YFSETQ. The CDR3 runs 14 residues. With 2 bases clipped from V and 5 bases from J, the junction kept 2 bases outside the gene matches.